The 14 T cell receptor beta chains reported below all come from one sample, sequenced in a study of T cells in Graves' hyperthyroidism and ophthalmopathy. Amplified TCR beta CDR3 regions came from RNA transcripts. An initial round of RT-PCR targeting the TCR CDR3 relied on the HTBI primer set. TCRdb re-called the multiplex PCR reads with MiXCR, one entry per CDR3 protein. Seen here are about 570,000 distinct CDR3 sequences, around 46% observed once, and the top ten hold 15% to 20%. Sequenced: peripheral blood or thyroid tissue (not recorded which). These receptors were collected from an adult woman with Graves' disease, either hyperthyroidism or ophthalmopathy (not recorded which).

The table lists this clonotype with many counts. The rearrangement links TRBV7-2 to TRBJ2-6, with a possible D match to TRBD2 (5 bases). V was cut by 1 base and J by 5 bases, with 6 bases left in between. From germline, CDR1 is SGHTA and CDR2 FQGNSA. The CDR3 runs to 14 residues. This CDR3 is CASSLGGWANVLTF. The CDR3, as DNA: TGTGCCAGCAGCTTAGGAGGGTGGGCCAACGTCCTGACTTTC.

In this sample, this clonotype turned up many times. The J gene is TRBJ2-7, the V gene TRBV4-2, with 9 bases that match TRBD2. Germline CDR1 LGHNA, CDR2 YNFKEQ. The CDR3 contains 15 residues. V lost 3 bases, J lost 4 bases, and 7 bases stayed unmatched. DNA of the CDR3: TGTGCCAGCAGCCAGGTAGCGGGAGTCAGTTACGAGCAGTACTTC. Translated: CASSQVAGVSYEQYF.

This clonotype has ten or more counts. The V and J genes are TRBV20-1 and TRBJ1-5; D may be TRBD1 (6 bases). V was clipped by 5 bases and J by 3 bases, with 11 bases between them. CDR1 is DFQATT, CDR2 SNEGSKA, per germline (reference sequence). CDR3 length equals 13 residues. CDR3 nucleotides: TGCAGTGCTGTTGACAGGCCCAATCAGCCCCAGCATTTT. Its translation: CSAVDRPNQPQHF.

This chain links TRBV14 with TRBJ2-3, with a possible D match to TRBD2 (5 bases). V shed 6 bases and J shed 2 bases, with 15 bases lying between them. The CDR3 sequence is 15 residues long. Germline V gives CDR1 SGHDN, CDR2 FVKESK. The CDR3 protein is CASSRDLTYTDTQYF. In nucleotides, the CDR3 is TGTGCCAGCAGTCGGGATTTAACCTACACAGATACGCAGTATTTT.

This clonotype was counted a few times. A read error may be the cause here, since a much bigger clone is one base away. The CDR3 nucleotides read TGCAGTGCTAGGGGGGCCCCCCGCACCGGGGAGCTGTTTTTT. Translating it yields CSARGAPRTGELFF. This rearrangement joins TRBV20-1 to TRBJ2-2; TRBD1 is a possible D gene (6 bases). CDR1 is DFQATT and CDR2 is SNEGSKA in the germline V gene (reference sequence). The ends were cut back, 3 bases at V and 4 bases at J, with 12 bases in the middle. The CDR3 runs 14 residues.

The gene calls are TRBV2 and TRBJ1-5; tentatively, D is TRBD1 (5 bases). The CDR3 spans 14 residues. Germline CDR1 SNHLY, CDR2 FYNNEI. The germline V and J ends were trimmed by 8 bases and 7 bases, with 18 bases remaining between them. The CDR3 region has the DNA TGTGCCAGCGGATTAGGGGAGCGCCAGCAGCCCCAGCATTTT. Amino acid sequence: CASGLGERQQPQHF.

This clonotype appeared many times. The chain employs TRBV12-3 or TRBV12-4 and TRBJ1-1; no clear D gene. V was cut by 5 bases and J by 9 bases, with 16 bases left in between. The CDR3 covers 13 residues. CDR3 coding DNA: TGTGCCAGCAGTCCGCAGTTGGCAGAACAAGCTTTCTTT. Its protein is CASSPQLAEQAFF.

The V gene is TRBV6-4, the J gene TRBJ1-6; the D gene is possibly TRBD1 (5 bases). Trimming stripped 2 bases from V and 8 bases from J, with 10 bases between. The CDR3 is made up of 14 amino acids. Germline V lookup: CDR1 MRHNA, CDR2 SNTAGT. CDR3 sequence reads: CASSDGTRYSPLHF. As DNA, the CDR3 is TGTGCCAGCAGTGACGGGACCCGCTATTCACCCCTCCACTTT.

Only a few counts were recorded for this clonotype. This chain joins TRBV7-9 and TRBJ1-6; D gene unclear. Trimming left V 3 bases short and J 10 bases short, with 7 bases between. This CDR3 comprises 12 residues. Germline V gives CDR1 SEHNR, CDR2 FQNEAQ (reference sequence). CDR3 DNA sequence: TGTGCCAGCAGCTTTCTGGGCTCACCCCTCCACTTT. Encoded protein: CASSFLGSPLHF.

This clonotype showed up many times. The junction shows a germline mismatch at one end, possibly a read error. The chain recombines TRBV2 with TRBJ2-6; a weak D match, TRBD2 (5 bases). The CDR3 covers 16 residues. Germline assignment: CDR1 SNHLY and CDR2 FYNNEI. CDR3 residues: CASREGLTSGANVLTF. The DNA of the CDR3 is TGTGCCAGCAGGGAAGGACTGACCTCTGGGGCCAACGTCCTGACTTTC.

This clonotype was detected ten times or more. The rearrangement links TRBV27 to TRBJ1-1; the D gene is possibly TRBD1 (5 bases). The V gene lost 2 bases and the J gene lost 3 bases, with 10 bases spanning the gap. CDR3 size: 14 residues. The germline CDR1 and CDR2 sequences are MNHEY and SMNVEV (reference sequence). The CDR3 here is CASSLAGWDTEAFF. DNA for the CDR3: TGTGCCAGCAGTTTAGCAGGGTGGGACACTGAAGCTTTCTTT.

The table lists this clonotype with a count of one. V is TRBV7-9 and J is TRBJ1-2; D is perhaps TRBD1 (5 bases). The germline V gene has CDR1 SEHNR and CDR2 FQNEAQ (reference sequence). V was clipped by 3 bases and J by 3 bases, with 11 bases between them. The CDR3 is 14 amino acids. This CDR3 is CASSLWGSDYGYTF. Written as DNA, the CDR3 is TGTGCCAGCAGCTTGTGGGGGTCCGACTATGGCTACACCTTC. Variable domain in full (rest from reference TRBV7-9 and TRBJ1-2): DTGVSQNPRHKITKRGQNVTFRCDPISEHNRLYWYRQTLGQGPEFLTYFQNEAQLEKSRLLSDRFSAERPKGSFSTLEIQRTEQGDSAMYLCASSLWGSDYGYTFGSGTRLTVV.

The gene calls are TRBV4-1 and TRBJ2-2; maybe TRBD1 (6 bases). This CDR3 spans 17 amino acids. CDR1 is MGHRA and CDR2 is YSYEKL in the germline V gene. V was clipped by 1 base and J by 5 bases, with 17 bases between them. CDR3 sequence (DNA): TGCGCCAGCAGCCAAGGCCCACAGGGAATCAGGACCGGGGAGCTGTTTTTT. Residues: CASSQGPQGIRTGELFF.

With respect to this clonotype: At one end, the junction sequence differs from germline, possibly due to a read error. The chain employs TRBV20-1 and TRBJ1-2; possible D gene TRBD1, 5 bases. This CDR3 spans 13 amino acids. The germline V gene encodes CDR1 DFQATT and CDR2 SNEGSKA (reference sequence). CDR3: CSARDTGRYGYTF. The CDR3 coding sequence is TGCAGTGCCAGAGATACGGGACGGTATGGCTACACCTTC.